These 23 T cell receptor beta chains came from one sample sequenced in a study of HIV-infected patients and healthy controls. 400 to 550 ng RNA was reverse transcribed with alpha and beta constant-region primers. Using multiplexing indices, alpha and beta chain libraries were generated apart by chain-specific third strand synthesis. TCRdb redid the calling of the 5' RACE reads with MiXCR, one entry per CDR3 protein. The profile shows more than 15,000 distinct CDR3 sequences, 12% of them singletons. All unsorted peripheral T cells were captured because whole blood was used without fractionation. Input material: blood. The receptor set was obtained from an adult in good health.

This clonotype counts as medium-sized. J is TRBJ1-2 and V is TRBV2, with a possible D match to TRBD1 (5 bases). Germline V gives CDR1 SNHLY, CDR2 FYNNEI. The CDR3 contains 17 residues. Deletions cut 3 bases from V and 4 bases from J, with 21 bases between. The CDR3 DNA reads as TGTGCCAGCAGTGACGGGGCTGGCTTGAGTAAAGGCTATGGCTACACCTTC. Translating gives CASSDGAGLSKGYGYTF.

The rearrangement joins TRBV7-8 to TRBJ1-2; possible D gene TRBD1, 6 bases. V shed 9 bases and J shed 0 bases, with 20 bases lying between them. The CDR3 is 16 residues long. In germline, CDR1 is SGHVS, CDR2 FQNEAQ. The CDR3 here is CASDTGTFGANYGYTF. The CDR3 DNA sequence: TGTGCCAGTGATACCGGGACATTTGGGGCTAACTATGGCTACACCTTC.

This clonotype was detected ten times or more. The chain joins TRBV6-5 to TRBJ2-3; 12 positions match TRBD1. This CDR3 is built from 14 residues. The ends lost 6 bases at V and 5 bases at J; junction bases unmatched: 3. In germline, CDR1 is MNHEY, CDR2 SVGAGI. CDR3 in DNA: TGTGCCAGCAGCCGGGACAGGGGGCGAGATACGCAGTATTTT. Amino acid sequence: CASSRDRGRDTQYF.

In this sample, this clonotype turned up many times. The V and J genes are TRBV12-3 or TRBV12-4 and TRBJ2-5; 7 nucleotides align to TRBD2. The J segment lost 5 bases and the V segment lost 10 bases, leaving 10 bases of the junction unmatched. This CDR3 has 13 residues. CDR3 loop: CAIVSLADETQYF. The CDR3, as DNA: TGTGCCATAGTGTCGCTAGCGGACGAGACCCAGTACTTC.

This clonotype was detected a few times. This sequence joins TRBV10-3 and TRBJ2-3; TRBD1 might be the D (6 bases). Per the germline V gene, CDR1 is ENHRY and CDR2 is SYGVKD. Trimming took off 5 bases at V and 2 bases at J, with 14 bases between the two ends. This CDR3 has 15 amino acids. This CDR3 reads CAISPDRTHTDTQYF. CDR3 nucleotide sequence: TGTGCCATCAGTCCCGACAGGACCCACACAGATACGCAGTATTTT.

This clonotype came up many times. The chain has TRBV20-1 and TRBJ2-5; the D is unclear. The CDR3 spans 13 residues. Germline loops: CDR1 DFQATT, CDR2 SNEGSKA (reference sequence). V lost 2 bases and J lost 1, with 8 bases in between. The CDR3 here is CSARNPSQETQYF. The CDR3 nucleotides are TGCAGTGCTAGAAACCCATCCCAAGAGACCCAGTACTTC.

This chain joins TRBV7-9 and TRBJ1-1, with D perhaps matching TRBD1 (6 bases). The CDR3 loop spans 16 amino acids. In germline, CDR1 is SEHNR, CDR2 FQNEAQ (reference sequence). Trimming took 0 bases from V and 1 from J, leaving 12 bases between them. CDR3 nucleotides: TGTGCCAGCAGCTTAGCCCTTTCAGGGGCGAACACTGAAGCTTTCTTT. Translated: CASSLALSGANTEAFF.

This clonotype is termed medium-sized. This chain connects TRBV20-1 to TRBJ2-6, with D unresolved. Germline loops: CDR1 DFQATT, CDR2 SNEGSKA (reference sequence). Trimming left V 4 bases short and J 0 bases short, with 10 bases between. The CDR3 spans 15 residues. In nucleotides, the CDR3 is TGCAGTGCTAACTCCATAGGCTCTGGGGCCAACGTCCTGACTTTC. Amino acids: CSANSIGSGANVLTF.

The DNA for the CDR3 is TGTGCCAGCAGTCTACAGGTTATGCGGGCCTCCTACGAGCAGTACTTC. Amino acids: CASSLQVMRASYEQYF. V and J are TRBV6-2 or TRBV6-3 and TRBJ2-7; D may be TRBD1 or TRBD2 (5 bases each). The germline V gene encodes CDR1 MNHEY and CDR2 SVGEGT. The CDR3 consists of 16 residues. Trimming cost V 5 bases and J 0 bases, with 17 bases left between them.

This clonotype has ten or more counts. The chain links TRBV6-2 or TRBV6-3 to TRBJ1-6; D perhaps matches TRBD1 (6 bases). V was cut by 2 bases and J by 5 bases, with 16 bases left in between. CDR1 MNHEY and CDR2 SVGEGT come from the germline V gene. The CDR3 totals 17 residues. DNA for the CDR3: TGTGCCAGCAGTTACCGTTCGACAGGAGTAAATAATTCACCCCTCCACTTT. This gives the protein CASSYRSTGVNNSPLHF.

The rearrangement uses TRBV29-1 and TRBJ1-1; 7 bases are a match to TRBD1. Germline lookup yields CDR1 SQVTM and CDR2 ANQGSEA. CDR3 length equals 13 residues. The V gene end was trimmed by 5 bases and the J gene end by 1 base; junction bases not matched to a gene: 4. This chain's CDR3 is CSVRGLPNTEAFF. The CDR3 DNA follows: TGCAGCGTTAGGGGGCTCCCGAACACTGAAGCTTTCTTT.

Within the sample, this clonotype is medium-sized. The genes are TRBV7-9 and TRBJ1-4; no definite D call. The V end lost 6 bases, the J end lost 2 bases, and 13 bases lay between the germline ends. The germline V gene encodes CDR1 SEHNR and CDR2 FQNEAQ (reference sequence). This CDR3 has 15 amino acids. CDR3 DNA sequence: TGTGCCAGCAGTCGGGAGTTGCGGACTAATGAAAAACTGTTTTTT. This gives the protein CASSRELRTNEKLFF.

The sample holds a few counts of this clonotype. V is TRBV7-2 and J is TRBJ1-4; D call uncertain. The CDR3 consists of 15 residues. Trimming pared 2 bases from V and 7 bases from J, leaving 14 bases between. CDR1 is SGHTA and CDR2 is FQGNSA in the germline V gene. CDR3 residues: CASSLNGFISEKLFF. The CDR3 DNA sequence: TGTGCCAGCAGCTTAAACGGGTTTATTTCTGAAAAACTGTTTTTT.

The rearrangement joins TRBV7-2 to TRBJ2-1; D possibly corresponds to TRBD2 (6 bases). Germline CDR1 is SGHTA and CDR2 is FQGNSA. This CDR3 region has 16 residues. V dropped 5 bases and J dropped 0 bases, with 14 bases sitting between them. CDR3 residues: CASSRLGLSSYNEQFF. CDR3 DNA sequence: TGTGCCAGCAGCCGTCTGGGACTTTCCTCCTACAATGAGCAGTTCTTC.

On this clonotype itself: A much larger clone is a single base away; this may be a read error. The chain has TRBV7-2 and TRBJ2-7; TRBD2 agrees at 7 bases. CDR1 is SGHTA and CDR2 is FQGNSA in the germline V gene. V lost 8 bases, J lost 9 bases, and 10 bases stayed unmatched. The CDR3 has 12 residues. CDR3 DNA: TGTGCCAGCTCATCCCGGGGGGTCGTGCAGTACTTC. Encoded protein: CASSSRGVVQYF.

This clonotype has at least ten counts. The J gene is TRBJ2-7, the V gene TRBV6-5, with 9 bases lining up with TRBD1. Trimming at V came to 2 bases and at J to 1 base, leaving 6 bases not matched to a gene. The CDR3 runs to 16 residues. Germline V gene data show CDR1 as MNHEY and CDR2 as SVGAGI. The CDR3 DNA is TGTGCCAGCAGTTACCCGGACAGGGGTGGGTCCTACGAGCAGTACTTC. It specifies CASSYPDRGGSYEQYF.

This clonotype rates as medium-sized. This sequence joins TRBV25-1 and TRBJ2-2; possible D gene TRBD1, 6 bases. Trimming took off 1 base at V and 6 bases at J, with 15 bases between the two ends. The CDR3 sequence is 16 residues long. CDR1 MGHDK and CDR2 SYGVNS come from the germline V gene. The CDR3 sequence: CASSEFKTGLAGELFF. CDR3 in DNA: TGTGCCAGCAGTGAATTCAAGACAGGCCTAGCCGGGGAGCTGTTTTTT. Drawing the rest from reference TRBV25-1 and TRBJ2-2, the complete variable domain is EADIYQTPRYLVIGTGKKITLECSQTMGHDKMYWYQQDPGMELHLIHYSYGVNSTEKGDLSSESTVSRIRTEHFPLTLESARPSHTSQYLCASSEFKTGLAGELFFGEGSRLTVL.

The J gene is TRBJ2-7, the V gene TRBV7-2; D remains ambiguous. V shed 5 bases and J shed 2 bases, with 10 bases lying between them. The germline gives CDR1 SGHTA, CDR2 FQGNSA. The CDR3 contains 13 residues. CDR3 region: CASSRRQTYEQYF. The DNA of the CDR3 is TGTGCCAGCAGCCGTAGGCAAACCTACGAGCAGTACTTC.

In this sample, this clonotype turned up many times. This CDR3 is CASRRTGVNTGELFF. The CDR3 DNA is TGTGCCAGCCGACGGACAGGCGTGAACACCGGGGAGCTGTTTTTT. V usage is TRBV5-4 and J usage is TRBJ2-2; 7 bases match TRBD1. CDR1 is SGHNT, CDR2 YYREEE, per germline (reference sequence). This CDR3 spans 15 amino acids. J gave up 1 base and V 7 bases, and 7 bases lay outside the gene matches.

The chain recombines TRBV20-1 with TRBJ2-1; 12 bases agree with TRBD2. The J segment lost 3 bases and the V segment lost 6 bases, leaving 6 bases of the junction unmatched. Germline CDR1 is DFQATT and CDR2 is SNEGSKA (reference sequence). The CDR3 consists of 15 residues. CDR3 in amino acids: CSAPLAGGYYNEQFF. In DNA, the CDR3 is TGCAGTGCCCCACTAGCGGGGGGTTACTACAATGAGCAGTTCTTC.

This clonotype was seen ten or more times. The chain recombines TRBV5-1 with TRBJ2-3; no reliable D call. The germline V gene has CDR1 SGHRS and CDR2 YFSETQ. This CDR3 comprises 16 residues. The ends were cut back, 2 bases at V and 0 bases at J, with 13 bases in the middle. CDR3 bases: TGCGCCAGCAGCTTCTTTGCGCGCACTAGCACAGATACGCAGTATTTT. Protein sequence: CASSFFARTSTDTQYF.

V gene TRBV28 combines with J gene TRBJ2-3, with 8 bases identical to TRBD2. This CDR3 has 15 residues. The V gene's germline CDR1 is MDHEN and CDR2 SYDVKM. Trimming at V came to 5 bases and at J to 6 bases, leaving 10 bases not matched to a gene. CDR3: CASSVGGARRDTQYF. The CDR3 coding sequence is TGTGCCAGCAGTGTCGGGGGGGCGCGCAGGGATACGCAGTATTTT.

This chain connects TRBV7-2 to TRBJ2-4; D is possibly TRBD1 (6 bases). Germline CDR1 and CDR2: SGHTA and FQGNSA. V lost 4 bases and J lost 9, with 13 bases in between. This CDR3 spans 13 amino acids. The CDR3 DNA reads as TGTGCCAGCAGCTACAGGGTAGAGGGCATTCAGTACTTC. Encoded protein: CASSYRVEGIQYF.